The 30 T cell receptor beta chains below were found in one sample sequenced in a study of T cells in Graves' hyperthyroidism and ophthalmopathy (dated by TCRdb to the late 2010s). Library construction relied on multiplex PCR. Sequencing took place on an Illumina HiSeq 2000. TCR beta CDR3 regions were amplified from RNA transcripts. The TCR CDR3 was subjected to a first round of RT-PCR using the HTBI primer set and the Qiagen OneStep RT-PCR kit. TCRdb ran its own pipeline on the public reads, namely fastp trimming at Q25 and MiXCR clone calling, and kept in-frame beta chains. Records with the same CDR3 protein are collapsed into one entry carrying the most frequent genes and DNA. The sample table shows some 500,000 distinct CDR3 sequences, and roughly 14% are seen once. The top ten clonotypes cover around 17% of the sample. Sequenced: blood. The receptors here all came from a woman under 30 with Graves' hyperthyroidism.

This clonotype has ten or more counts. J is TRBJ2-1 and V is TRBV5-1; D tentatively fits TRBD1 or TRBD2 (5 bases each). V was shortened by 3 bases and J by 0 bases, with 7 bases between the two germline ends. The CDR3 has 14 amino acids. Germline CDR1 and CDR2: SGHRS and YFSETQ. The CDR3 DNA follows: TGCGCCAGCAGCTCCGGGACCTCCTACAATGAGCAGTTCTTC. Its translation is CASSSGTSYNEQFF. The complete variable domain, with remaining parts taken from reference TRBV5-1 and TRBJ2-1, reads KAGVTQTPRYLIKTRGQQVTLSCSPISGHRSVSWYQQTPGQGLQFLFEYFSETQRNKGNFPGRFSGRQFSNSRSEMNVSTLELGDSALYLCASSSGTSYNEQFFGPGTRLTVL.

The CDR3 bases are TGTGCCAGTACCCTCATTGGGGGGAATGAGCAGTTCTTC. This sequence encodes CASTLIGGNEQFF. The chain links TRBV19 to TRBJ2-1; D is perhaps TRBD2 (6 bases). V was shortened by 7 bases and J by 7 bases, with 14 bases between the two germline ends. Germline CDR1 reads LNHDA; CDR2 reads SQIVND (reference sequence). CDR3 length equals 13 residues.

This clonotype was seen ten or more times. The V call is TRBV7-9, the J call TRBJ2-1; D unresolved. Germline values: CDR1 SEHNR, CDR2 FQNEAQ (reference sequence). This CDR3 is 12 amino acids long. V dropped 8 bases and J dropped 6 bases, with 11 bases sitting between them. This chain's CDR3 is CASSLWRNEQFF. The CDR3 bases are TGTGCCAGCTCTTTGTGGCGCAATGAGCAGTTCTTC.

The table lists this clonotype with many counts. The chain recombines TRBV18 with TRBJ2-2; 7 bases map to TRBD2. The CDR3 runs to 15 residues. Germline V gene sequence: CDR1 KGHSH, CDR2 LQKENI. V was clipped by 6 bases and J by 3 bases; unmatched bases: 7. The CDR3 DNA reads TGTGCCAGCTCGCCGGGAGGCCGGGACACCGGGGAGCTGTTTTTT. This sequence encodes CASSPGGRDTGELFF.

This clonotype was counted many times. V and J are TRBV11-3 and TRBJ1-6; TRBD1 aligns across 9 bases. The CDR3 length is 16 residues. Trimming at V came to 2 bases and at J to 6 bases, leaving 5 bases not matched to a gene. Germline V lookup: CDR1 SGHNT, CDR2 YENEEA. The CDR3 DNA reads TGTGCCAGCAGCTTACGAACAGGGGGCTTTAATTCACCCCTCCACTTT. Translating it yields CASSLRTGGFNSPLHF.

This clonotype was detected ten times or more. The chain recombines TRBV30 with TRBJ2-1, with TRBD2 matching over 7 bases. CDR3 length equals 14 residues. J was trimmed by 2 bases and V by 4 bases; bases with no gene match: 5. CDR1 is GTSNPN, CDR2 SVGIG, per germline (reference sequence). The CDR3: CAWIPAGAYNEQFF. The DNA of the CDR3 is TGTGCCTGGATACCGGCGGGAGCCTACAATGAGCAGTTCTTC.

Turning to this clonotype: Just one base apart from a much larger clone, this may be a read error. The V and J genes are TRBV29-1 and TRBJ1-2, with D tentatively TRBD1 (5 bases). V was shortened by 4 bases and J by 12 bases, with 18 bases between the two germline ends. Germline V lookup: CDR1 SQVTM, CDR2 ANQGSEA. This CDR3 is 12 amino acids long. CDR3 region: CSVVEGLEGHTF. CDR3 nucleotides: TGCAGCGTTGTTGAGGGGCTCGAAGGCCACACCTTC.

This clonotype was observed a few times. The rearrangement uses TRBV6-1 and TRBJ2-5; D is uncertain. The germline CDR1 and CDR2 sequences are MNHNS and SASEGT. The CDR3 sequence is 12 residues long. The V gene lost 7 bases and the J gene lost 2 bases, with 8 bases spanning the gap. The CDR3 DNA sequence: TGTGCCAGCACTCCTCGGCAAGAGACCCAGTACTTC. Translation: CASTPRQETQYF.

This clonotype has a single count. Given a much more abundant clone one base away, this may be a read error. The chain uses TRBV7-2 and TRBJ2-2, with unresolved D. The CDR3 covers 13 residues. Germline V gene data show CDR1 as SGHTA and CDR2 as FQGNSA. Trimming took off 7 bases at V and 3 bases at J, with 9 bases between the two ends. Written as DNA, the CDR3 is TGTGCCAGCATCAAGACTGACACCGGGGAGCTGTTTTTT. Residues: CASIKTDTGELFF.

CDR3 amino acids: CASSSRGELIYEQYF. CDR3 sequence (DNA): TGCGCCAGCAGCTCAAGGGGCGAACTAATATACGAGCAGTACTTC. The rearrangement links TRBV5-1 to TRBJ2-7; TRBD1 might be the D (5 bases). Germline CDR1 and CDR2: SGHRS and YFSETQ. The V end was cut by 3 bases, the J end by 4 bases, with 17 bases between. CDR3 length: 15 amino acids. The entire variable domain, with the rest obtained from reference TRBV5-1 and TRBJ2-7, is as follows: KAGVTQTPRYLIKTRGQQVTLSCSPISGHRSVSWYQQTPGQGLQFLFEYFSETQRNKGNFPGRFSGRQFSNSRSEMNVSTLELGDSALYLCASSSRGELIYEQYFGPGTRLTVT.

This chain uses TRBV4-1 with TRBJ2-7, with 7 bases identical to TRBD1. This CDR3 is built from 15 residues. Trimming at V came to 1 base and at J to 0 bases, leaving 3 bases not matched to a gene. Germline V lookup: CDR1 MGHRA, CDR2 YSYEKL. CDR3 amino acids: CASSQGRGFSYEQYF. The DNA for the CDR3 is TGCGCCAGCAGCCAAGGCAGGGGGTTCTCCTACGAGCAGTACTTC.

CDR3 region: CASSQYPLAGGRNEQFF. As DNA, the CDR3 is TGTGCCAGCAGCCAATACCCCCTAGCGGGGGGCCGCAATGAGCAGTTCTTC. J is TRBJ2-1 and V is TRBV3-1; 11 bases agree with TRBD2. CDR3 length: 17 amino acids. The V gene's germline CDR1 is LGHDT and CDR2 YNNKEL (reference sequence). J gave up 6 bases and V 2 bases, and 9 bases lay outside the gene matches.

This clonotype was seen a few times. CDR3 DNA: TGTGCCAGTAGGCTCATCCAGGGAGGCGGCTACACCTTC. Residues: CASRLIQGGGYTF. V and J are TRBV19 and TRBJ1-2; a possible D gene is TRBD1 (5 bases). There are 13 residues in the CDR3. Trimming shortened V by 6 bases and J by 8 bases, and 16 bases separated the two germline ends. Germline values: CDR1 LNHDA, CDR2 SQIVND (reference sequence).

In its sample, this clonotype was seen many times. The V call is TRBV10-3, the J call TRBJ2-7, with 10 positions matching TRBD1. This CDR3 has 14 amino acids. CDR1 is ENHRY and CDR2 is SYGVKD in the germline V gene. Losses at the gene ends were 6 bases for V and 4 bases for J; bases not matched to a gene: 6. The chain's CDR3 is CAISPRDRGYEQYF. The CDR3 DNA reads TGTGCCATCAGCCCCCGGGACAGGGGTTACGAGCAGTACTTC.

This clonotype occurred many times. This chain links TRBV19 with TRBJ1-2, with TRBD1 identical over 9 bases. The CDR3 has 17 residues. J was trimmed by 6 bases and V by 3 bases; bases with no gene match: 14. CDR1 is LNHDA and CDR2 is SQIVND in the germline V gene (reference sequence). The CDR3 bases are TGTGCCAGTAGTATGGGGACAGGGATGGGGACTAATAATGGCTACACCTTC. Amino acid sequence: CASSMGTGMGTNNGYTF.

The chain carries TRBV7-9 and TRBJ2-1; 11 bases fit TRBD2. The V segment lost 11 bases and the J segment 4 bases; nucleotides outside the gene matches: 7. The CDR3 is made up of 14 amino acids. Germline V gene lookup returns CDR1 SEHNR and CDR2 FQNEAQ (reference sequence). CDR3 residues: CAGKTSGTYNEQFF. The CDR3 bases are TGTGCCGGGAAGACTAGCGGGACGTACAATGAGCAGTTCTTC.

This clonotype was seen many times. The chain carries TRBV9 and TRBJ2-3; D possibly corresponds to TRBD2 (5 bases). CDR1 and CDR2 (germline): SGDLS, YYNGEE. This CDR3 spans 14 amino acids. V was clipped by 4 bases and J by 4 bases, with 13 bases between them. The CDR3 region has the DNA TGTGCCAGCAGCCCCTCTGGTAGCGCAGATACGCAGTATTTT. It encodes CASSPSGSADTQYF.

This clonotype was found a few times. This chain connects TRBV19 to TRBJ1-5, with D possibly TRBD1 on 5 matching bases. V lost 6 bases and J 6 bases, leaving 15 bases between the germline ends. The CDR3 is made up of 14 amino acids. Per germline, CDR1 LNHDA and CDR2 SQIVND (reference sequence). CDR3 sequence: CASSPSVGAQPQHF. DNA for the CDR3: TGTGCCAGTAGCCCTTCGGTTGGGGCTCAGCCCCAGCATTTT.

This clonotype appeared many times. The CDR3 loop reads CASSEFGGGREQYV. In nucleotides, the CDR3 is TGTGCCAGCAGTGAATTTGGGGGAGGGCGCGAGCAGTACGTC. This chain joins TRBV2 and TRBJ2-7; 7 bases line up with TRBD2. V was pared by 2 bases and J by 6 bases, with 7 bases of the junction left unmatched. This CDR3 contains 14 residues. Germline V gene lookup returns CDR1 SNHLY and CDR2 FYNNEI.

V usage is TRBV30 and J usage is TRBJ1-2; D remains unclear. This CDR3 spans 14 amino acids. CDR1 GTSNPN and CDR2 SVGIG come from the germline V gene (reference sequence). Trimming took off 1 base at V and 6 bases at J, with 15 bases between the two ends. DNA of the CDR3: TGTGCCTGGAGTGAGAAGACCCGCATACATGGCTACACCTTC. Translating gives CAWSEKTRIHGYTF.

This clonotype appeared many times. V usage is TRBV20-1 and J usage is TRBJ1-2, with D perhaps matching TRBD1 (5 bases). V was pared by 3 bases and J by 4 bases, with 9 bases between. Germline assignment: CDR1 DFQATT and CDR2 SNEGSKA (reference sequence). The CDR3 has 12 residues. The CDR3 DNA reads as TGCAGTGCTAGTACAGGTCGCTATGGCTACACCTTC. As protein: CSASTGRYGYTF.

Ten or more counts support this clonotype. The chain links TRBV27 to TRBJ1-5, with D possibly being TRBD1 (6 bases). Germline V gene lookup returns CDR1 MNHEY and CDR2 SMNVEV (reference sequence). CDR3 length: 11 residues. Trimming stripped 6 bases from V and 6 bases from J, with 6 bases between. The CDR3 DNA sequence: TGTGCCAGCAGACAGGGTCAGCCCCAGCATTTT. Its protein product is CASRQGQPQHF.

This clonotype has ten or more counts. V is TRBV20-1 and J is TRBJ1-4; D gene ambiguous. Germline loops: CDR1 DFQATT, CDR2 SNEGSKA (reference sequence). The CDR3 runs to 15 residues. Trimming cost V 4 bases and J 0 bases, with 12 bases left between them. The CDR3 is CSAKDGRPTNEKLFF. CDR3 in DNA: TGCAGTGCTAAGGACGGACGACCAACTAATGAAAAACTGTTTTTT.

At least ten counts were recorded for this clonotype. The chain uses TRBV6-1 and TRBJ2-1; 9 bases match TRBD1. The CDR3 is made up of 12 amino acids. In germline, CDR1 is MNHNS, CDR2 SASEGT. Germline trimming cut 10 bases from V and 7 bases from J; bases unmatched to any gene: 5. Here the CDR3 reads CATGTGQNEQFF. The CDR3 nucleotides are TGTGCCACTGGGACAGGGCAAAATGAGCAGTTCTTC.

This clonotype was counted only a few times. The CDR3 DNA reads TGTGCCAGCAGCCCTTTTCAGGACGGGGTTGGCTATGGCTACACCTTC. Translation: CASSPFQDGVGYGYTF. This sequence joins TRBV3-1 and TRBJ1-2; unclear D gene. The CDR3 is 16 residues long. Per germline, CDR1 LGHDT and CDR2 YNNKEL (reference sequence). V lost 4 bases, J lost 4 bases, and 19 bases lay in between.

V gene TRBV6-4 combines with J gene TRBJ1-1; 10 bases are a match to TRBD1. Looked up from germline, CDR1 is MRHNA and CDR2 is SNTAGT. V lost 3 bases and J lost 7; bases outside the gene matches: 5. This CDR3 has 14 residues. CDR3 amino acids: CASSETGGLSEAFF. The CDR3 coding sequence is TGTGCCAGCAGTGAGACAGGGGGCTTAAGTGAAGCTTTCTTT.

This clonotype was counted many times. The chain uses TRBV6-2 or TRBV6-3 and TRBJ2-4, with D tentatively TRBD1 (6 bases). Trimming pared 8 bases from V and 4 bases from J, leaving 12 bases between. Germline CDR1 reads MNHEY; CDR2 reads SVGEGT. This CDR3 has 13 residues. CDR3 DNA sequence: TGTGCCAGCCAGGGGACCGTAAAAAACATTCAGTACTTC. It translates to CASQGTVKNIQYF.

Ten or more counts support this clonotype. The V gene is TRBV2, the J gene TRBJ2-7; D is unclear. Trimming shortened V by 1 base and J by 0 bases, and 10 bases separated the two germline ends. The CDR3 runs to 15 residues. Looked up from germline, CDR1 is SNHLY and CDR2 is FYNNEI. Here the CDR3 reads CASSEGLLFSYEQYF. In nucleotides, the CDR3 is TGTGCCAGCAGTGAAGGCCTTCTCTTCTCCTACGAGCAGTACTTC. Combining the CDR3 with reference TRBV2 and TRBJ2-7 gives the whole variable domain EPEVTQTPSHQVTQMGQEVILRCVPISNHLYFYWYRQILGQKVEFLVSFYNNEISEKSEIFDDQFSVERPDGSNFTLKIRSTKLEDSAMYFCASSEGLLFSYEQYFGPGTRLTVT.

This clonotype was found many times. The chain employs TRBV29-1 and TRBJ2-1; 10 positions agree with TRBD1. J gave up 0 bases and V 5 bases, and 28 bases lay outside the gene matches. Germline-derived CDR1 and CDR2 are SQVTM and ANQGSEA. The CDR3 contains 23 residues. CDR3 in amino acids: CSVKTGGGFVSPNELSSYNEQFF. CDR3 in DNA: TGCAGCGTTAAGACAGGGGGCGGTTTCGTGTCCCCAAATGAGTTGAGCTCCTACAATGAGCAGTTCTTC.

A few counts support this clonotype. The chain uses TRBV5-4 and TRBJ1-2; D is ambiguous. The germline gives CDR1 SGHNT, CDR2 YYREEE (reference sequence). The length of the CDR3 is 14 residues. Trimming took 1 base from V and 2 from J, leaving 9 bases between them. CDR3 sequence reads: CASSLREENYGYTF. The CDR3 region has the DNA TGTGCCAGCAGCTTGAGGGAAGAGAACTATGGCTACACCTTC.